This is a list of T cell receptor beta chains from one sample in a study of control samples from healthy donors and cancer patients. TCRdb's copy holds only in-frame clones and misses some; the assay was immunoSEQ multiplex PCR. The table shows roughly 100,000 clones, with almost 90% occurring only once. The sample was blood. These receptors were taken from a man under 40 in good health. Both conserved end residues are part of each CDR3. Each record gives: clone size, D gene, V gene, J gene, CDR3 DNA, CDR3 protein. A D gene is named only where the DNA matches it firmly. Some rows mark clone size as missing; the rest say once, few, many or name a class of expanded clone.

NA	NA	TRBV14	TRBJ2-1	TGTGCCAGCAGCCTTGGGGCCTGGGGCAATGAGCAGTTCTTC	CASSLGAWGNEQFF
NA	NA	TRBV6-5	TRBJ1-4	TGTGCCAGCAGTTACTCTTTCGCCCGGAATAATGAAAAACTGTTTTTT	CASSYSFARNNEKLFF
NA	TRBD2	TRBV12-3/TRBV12-4	TRBJ2-5	TGTGCCAGCAGGGCCGGGGGGGGAGAGACCCAGTACTTC	CASRAGGGETQYF
NA	NA	TRBV29-1	TRBJ1-2	TGCAGCGTTGAAGCGTTGGGCGGCTACACCTTC	CSVEALGGYTF
NA	NA	TRBV7-9	TRBJ1-3	TGTGCCAGCAGCACCCTGGGAGGTGGAAACACCATATATTTT	CASSTLGGGNTIYF
NA	NA	TRBV3-1/TRBV3-2	TRBJ1-1	TGTGCCAGCAGCCAAGATATGGGGCACCCGAACACTGAAGCTTTCTTT	CASSQDMGHPNTEAFF
NA	TRBD2	TRBV10-3	TRBJ2-1	TGTGCCATCAGTGAGTCGCGGGAGGGCTCCTACAATGAGCAGTTCTTC	CAISESREGSYNEQFF
NA	NA	TRBV14	TRBJ1-6	TGTGCCAGCAGCCAATTTCTTACGGATTCACCCCTCCACTTT	CASSQFLTDSPLHF
NA	TRBD2	TRBV6-1	TRBJ2-1	TGTGCCAGCAGTGAATGGGAGGGGTCCCCCTACAATGAGCAGTTCTTC	CASSEWEGSPYNEQFF
NA	TRBD1	TRBV28	TRBJ1-1	TGTGCCAGCAGTTTGAACAGGGGGGGAGCGGGAGGTGAAGCTTTCTTT	CASSLNRGGAGGEAFF
NA	NA	TRBV20-1	TRBJ1-2	TGCAGTGCTAGTATCGGGTATGGCTACACCTTC	CSASIGYGYTF
NA	TRBD2	TRBV30	TRBJ2-1	TGTGCCTGGAGTCCGACTAGCGGGAGCGGTGGTGAGCAGTTCTTC	CAWSPTSGSGGEQFF
NA	NA	TRBV2	TRBJ2-1	TGTGCCAGCAGTGAAGTGCTAACCAACAATGAGCAGTTCTTC	CASSEVLTNNEQFF
NA	NA	TRBV10-2	TRBJ2-1	TGCGCCAGCTGCCCGCCGAGTAGTGGTTCCTACAATGAGCAGTTCTTC	CASCPPSSGSYNEQFF
once	NA	TRBV11-2	TRBJ2-1	TGTGCCAGCAGCTTAGGGTGGGGGGAGATGTATGAGCAGTTCTTC	CASSLGWGEMYEQFF
NA	NA	TRBV4-1	TRBJ1-4	TGCGCCAGCAGCCAAGAAGGGAGTAATGAAAAACTGTTTTTT	CASSQEGSNEKLFF
NA	NA	TRBV5-4	TRBJ2-1	TGTGCCAGCAGCTTAAGAGCGGGCGTTTACAATGAGCAGTTCTTC	CASSLRAGVYNEQFF
NA	NA	TRBV6-5	TRBJ2-7	TGTGCCTCCATGGGGACCCACCCGGGAGAGCAGTACTTC	CASMGTHPGEQYF
NA	NA	TRBV6-2/TRBV6-3	TRBJ1-4	TGTGCCAGCAGTTACCACGCGGCAACTAATGAAAAACTGTTTTTT	CASSYHAATNEKLFF
once	NA	TRBV12-3/TRBV12-4	TRBJ1-6	TGTGCCAGCAGTCGCGGTATTTCACCCCTCCACTTT	CASSRGISPLHF
once	NA	TRBV28	TRBJ1-2	TGTGCCAGCACCATACGGGGGGAATGGAACTATGGCTACACCTTC	CASTIRGEWNYGYTF
NA	NA	TRBV7-3	TRBJ2-1	TGTGCCAGCAGCTTAATCCCCGGTCTTTCTAACAATGAGCAGTTCTTC	CASSLIPGLSNNEQFF
NA	NA	TRBV7-2	TRBJ2-2	TGTGCCAGCAGCTTAGGAGGCGGGACCAACACCGGGGAGCTGTTTTTT	CASSLGGGTNTGELFF
NA	TRBD2	TRBV7-6	TRBJ2-3	TGTGCCAGCAGCTCCGGACTAGCGGGAAGTACAGATACGCAGTATTTT	CASSSGLAGSTDTQYF
NA	NA	TRBV5-4	TRBJ2-3	TGTGCCAGCAGCTTGGGGGGGGCAGATACGCAGTATTTT	CASSLGGADTQYF
NA	TRBD1	TRBV29-1	TRBJ1-1	TGCAGCGCTGGGGACAGGGGGAACACTGAAGCTTTCTTT	CSAGDRGNTEAFF
few	NA	TRBV24-1	TRBJ1-2	TGTGCCACCAGTGATTATAAGGATCTCCGGGGCTACACCTTC	CATSDYKDLRGYTF
NA	NA	TRBV5-5	TRBJ2-7	TGTGCCAGCAGCTTACCCCTCGGGACGGTAACCTACGAGCAGTACTTC	CASSLPLGTVTYEQYF
NA	TRBD2	TRBV2	TRBJ2-5	TGTGCCAGCAGTGATGGCGGGAGGGCCCCCCAAGAGACCCAGTACTTC	CASSDGGRAPQETQYF
NA	NA	TRBV6-2/TRBV6-3	TRBJ2-5	TGTGCCAGCAGTTACGGCCGACGCATGCAAGAGACCCAGTACTTC	CASSYGRRMQETQYF
once	NA	TRBV5-1	TRBJ2-1	TGCGCCAGCAGCCAGACACACAATGAGCAGTTCTTC	CASSQTHNEQFF
NA	TRBD2	TRBV5-4	TRBJ2-7	TGTGCCAGCAGCTTGGTTGGGGCTAGCGGATCCTACGAGCAGTACTTC	CASSLVGASGSYEQYF